This entry is about one TCR beta chain. No antigen is known for it. These data are taken from a study of T cell repertoires in cytomegalovirus infection. Looking at the study overall: The study used recently identified HLA-C-restricted and well-studied HLA-B-restricted CMV epitopes.

TCRdb re-called the reads with MiXCR, one entry per CDR3 protein. Of around 770,000 distinct CDR3 sequences listed, roughly 28% were seen once; the top ten hold approximately 14%. The receptor was isolated from a human donor in good health (CMV status not recorded). Some clones in this sample may be carry-over from other donors' samples. The sequences come from cultured CD8+ T cells from PBMCs, collected from culture after CMV antigen stimulation.

The DNA of the CDR3 is TGTGCCAGCAGCTCTCCGGGACTGAGCTCTGGAAACACCATATATTTT. It specifies CASSSPGLSSGNTIYF. This chain joins TRBV7-8 and TRBJ1-3, with D possibly matching TRBD1 (5 bases). The CDR3 runs to 16 residues. Germline V lookup: CDR1 SGHVS, CDR2 FQNEAQ. V dropped 4 bases and J dropped 0 bases, with 13 bases sitting between them.